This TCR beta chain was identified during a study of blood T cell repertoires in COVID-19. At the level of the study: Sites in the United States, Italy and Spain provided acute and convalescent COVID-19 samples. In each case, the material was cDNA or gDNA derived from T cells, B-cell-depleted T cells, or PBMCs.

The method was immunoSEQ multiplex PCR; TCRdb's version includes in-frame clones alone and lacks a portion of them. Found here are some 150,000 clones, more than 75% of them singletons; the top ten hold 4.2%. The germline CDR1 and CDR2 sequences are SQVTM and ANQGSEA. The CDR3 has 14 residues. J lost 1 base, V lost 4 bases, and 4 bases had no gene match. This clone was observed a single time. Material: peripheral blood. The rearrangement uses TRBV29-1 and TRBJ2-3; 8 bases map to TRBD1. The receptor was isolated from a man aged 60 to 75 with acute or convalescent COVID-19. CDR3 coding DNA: TGCAGCGTTGTGGACAGGGTAGGCACAGATACGCAGTATTTT. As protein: CSVVDRVGTDTQYF.